This T cell receptor beta chain is from a study of T cell repertoires in ileal Crohn's disease. Study as a whole: About half of patients got postoperative therapy: roughly 12 thiopurines, approximately 18 anti-TNF. The MI sample came from the proximal margin of the surgical specimen. Study results and caveats: Endoscopic recurrence occurred in every patient whose clonality exceeded 26.8%. Compared with non-smokers, active smokers at surgery showed more clonal expansions.

Some clones are missing from TCRdb's copy, which holds only in-frame ones; the method was immunoSEQ multiplex PCR. The data contain some 2,900 clones, 79% of them singletons. As regards this clone: Its antigen is undetermined.

The time point was: proximal margin of the surgical specimen (macroscopically non-inflamed). V lost 2 bases to trimming and J lost 5 bases, with 12 bases between them. The CDR3 has 13 amino acids. Germline-derived CDR1 and CDR2 are GTSNPN and SVGIG (reference sequence). Sequenced material: ileal tissue. This rearrangement joins TRBV30 to TRBJ2-5; a possible D gene is TRBD1 (5 bases). This receptor was obtained from an adult with Crohn's disease. The CDR3, as DNA: TGTGCCTGGAGTCGGGCAGGGAAGGAGACCCAGTACTTC. It translates to CAWSRAGKETQYF.